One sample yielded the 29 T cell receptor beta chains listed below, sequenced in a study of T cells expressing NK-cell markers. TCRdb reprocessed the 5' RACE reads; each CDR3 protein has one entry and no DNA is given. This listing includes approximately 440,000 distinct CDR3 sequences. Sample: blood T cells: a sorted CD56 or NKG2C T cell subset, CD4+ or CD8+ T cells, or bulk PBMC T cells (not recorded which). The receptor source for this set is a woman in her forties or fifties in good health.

CDR3 amino acids: CAAGREGEQYF. The chain carries TRBV10-3 and TRBJ2-7; the D gene TCRdb calls, TRBD2, cannot be checked with no DNA. The germline V gene encodes CDR1 ENHRY and CDR2 SYGVKD. The CDR3 is made up of 11 amino acids.

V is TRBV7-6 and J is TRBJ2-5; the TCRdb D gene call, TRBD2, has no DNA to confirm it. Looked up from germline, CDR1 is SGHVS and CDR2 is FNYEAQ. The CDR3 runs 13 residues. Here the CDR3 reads CASSLVASGSRDF. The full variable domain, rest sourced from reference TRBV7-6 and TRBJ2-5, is GAGVSQSPRYKVTKRGQDVALRCDPISGHVSLYWYRQALGQGPEFLTYFNYEAQQDKSGLPNDRFSAERPEGSISTLTIQRTEQRDSAMYRCASSLVASGSRDFGPGTRLLVL.

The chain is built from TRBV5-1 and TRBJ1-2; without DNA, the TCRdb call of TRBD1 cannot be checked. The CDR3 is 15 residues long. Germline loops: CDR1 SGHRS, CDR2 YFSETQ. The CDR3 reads CASSLADRRGYGYTF.

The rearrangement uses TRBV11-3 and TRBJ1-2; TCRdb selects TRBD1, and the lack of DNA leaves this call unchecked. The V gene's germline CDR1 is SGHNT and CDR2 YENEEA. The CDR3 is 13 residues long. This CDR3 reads CASSSGGLYGYTF. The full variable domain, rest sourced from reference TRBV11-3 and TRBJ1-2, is EAGVVQSPRYKIIEKKQPVAFWCNPISGHNTLYWYLQNLGQGPELLIRYENEEAVDDSQLPKDRFSAERLKGVDSTLKIQPAELGDSAVYLCASSSGGLYGYTFGSGTRLTVV.

The CDR3 region is CASSSEGGPYNEQFF. The chain couples TRBV6-4 to TRBJ2-1; TCRdb lists TRBD2, though no DNA is available to test this call. CDR1 and CDR2 (germline): MRHNA, SNTAGT. The CDR3 spans 15 residues.

CDR3 loop: CASTKGHGKTQYF. This chain joins TRBV3-1 and TRBJ2-3; TCRdb returns TRBD2, unconfirmable since there is no DNA. CDR3 length equals 13 residues. Per the germline V gene, CDR1 is LGHDT and CDR2 is YNNKEL (reference sequence).

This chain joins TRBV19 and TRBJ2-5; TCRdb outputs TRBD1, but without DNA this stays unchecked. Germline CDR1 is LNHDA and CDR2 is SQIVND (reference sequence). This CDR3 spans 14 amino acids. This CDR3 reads CASSMARGLETQYF. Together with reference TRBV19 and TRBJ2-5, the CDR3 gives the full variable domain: DGGITQSPKYLFRKEGQNVTLSCEQNLNHDAMYWYRQDPGQGLRLIYYSQIVNDFQKGDIAEGYSVSREKKESFPLTVTSAQKNPTAFYLCASSMARGLETQYFGPGTRLLVL.

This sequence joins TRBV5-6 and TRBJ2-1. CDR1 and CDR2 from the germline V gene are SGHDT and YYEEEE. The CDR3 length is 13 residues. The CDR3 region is CASSQLNTHEQFF.

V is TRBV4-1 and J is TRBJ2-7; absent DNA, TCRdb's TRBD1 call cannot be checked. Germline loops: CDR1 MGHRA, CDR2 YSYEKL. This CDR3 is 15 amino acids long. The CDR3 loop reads CASSQLPGGHREQYF.

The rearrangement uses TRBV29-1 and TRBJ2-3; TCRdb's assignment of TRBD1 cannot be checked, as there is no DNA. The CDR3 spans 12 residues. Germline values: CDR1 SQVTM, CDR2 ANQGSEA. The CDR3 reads CTFGGRTDTQYF.

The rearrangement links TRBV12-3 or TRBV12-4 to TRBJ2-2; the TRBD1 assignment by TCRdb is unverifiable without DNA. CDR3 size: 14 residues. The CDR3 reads CASRMGQYTGELFF.

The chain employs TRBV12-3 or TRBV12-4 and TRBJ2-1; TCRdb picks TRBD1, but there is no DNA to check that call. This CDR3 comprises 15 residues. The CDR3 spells CASSSPRGTLNEQFF.

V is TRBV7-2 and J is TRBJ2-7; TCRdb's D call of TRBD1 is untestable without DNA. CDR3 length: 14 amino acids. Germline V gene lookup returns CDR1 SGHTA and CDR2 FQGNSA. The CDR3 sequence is CASSFQLTGLEQYF.

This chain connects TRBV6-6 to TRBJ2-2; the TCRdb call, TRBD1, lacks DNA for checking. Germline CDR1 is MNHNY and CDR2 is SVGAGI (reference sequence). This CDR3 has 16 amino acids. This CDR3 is CASSPGRGGNTGELFF.

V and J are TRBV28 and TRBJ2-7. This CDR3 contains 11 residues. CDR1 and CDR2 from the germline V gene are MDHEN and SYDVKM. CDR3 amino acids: CASSLRSEQYF.

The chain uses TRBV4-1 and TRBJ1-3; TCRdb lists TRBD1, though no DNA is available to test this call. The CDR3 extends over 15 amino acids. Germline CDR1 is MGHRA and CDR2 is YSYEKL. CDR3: CASSQPDRRGNTIYF.

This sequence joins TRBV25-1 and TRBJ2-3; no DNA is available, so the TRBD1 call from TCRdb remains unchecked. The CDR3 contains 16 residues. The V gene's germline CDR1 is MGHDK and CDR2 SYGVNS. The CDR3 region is CASSEWGPLSPDTQYF.

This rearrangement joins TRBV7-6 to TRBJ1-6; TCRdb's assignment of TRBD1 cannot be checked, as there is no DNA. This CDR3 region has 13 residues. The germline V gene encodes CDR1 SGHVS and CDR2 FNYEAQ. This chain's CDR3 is CASSPPGNSPLHF. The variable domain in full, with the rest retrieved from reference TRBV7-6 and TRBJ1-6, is GAGVSQSPRYKVTKRGQDVALRCDPISGHVSLYWYRQALGQGPEFLTYFNYEAQQDKSGLPNDRFSAERPEGSISTLTIQRTEQRDSAMYRCASSPPGNSPLHFGNGTRLTVT.

The CDR3: CASRTTSGSYNEQFF. The chain joins TRBV25-1 to TRBJ2-1; no DNA is available, so the TRBD2 call from TCRdb remains unchecked. The CDR3 is 15 amino acids. Germline CDR1 reads MGHDK; CDR2 reads SYGVNS.

CDR3: CASRGGLAGVGGETQYF. The rearrangement links TRBV9 to TRBJ2-5; TCRdb's D gene call, TRBD2, goes unchecked for lack of DNA. The length of the CDR3 is 17 residues. Looked up from germline, CDR1 is SGDLS and CDR2 is YYNGEE.

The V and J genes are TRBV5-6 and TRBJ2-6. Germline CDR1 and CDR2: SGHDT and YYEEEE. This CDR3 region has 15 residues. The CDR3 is CASSLQLSGANVLTF.

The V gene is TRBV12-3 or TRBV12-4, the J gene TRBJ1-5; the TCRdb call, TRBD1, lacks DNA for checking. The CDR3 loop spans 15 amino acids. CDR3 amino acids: CASSLGWGRGQPQHF.

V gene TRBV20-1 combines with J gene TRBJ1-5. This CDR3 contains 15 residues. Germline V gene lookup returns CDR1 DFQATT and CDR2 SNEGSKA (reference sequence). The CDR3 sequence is CSASRGAGRNQPQHF.

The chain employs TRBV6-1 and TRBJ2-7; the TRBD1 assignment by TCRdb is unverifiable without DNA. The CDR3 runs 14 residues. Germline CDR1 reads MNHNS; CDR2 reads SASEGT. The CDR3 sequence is CASSEALRGYEQYF.

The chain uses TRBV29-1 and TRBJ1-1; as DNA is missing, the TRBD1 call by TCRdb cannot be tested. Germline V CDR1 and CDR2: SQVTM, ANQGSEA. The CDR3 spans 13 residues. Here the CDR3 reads CSVVVGGGTEAFF.

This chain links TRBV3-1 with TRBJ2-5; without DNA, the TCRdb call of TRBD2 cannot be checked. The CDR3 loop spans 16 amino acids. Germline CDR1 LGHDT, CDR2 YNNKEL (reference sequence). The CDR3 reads CASSQEGGALRETQYF.

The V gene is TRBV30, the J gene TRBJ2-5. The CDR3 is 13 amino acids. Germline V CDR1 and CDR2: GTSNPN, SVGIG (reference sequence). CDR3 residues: CAWSVHPSGTQYF.

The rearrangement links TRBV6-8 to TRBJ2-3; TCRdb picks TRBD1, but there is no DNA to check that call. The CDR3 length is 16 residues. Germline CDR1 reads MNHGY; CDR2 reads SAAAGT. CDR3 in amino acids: CASSYPTGPCTDTQYF.

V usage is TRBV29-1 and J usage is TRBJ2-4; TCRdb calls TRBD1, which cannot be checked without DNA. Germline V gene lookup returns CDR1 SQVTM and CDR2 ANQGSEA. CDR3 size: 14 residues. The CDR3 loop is CSVGDRRGTNIQYF.